A single sample gave rise to the 31 T cell receptor beta chains below, sequenced in a study of T cells in Graves' hyperthyroidism and ophthalmopathy. RNA transcripts served as the template for amplifying TCR beta CDR3 regions. Carried out on the TCR CDR3, a first-round RT-PCR used the HTBI primer set. TCRdb analysed the multiplex PCR reads with MiXCR anew, one entry per CDR3 protein. The sample comprises approximately 410,000 distinct CDR3 sequences, roughly 13% of which are singletons, and about 5% rests with the top ten. Sequenced sample: blood. The receptors were sampled from a woman under 30 with Graves' hyperthyroidism.

This clonotype has a count of ten or more. This chain links TRBV30 with TRBJ1-2; D unclear. The CDR3 loop spans 11 amino acids. The V and J ends lost 0 bases and 8 bases respectively, with 7 bases between them. Germline CDR1 reads GTSNPN; CDR2 reads SVGIG (reference sequence). The CDR3 region is CAWSVGLGYTF. CDR3 nucleotides: TGTGCCTGGAGTGTCGGGCTGGGCTACACCTTC.

The rearrangement links TRBV10-2 to TRBJ2-7; tentatively, D is TRBD1 (6 bases). The length of the CDR3 is 19 residues. V shed 0 bases and J shed 4 bases, with 25 bases lying between them. Germline CDR1 is WSHSY and CDR2 is SAAADI. CDR3 sequence: CASSESSMIRTEKIYEQYF. The DNA for the CDR3 is TGCGCCAGCAGTGAGTCGAGCATGATCCGGACAGAAAAAATTTACGAGCAGTACTTC.

This clonotype was counted a few times. One end of the junction is discordant with germline, which a read error may explain. This chain uses TRBV7-7 with TRBJ2-5, with 8 bases fitting TRBD2. This CDR3 is 15 amino acids long. CDR1 is SSHAT, CDR2 FNYEAQ, per germline (reference sequence). The CDR3 protein is CASSFSGRAGETQYF. CDR3 DNA sequence: TGTGCTAGCAGCTTCTCCGGGAGGGCGGGGGAGACCCAGTACTTC.

The V call is TRBV14, the J call TRBJ1-2; unclear D gene. The germline V gene has CDR1 SGHDN and CDR2 FVKESK. The CDR3 sequence is 15 residues long. The V and J ends lost 0 bases and 0 bases respectively, with 8 bases between them. The CDR3 spells CASSQEVQANYGYTF. Written as DNA, the CDR3 is TGTGCCAGCAGCCAAGAGGTACAAGCTAACTATGGCTACACCTTC.

In this sample, this clonotype turned up many times. J is TRBJ2-1 and V is TRBV30; unclear D gene. Trimming cost V 0 bases and J 3 bases, with 15 bases left between them. Germline V gene lookup returns CDR1 GTSNPN and CDR2 SVGIG (reference sequence). The length of the CDR3 is 16 residues. The CDR3 region has the DNA TGTGCCTGGAGTGTAATCCACCCCCCTATCTACAATGAGCAGTTCTTC. As protein: CAWSVIHPPIYNEQFF.

J is TRBJ2-5 and V is TRBV2; 7 nucleotides align to TRBD1. This CDR3 region has 13 residues. CDR1 SNHLY and CDR2 FYNNEI come from the germline V gene. Trimming removed 6 bases from V and 1 base from J; junction bases left unmatched: 2. In nucleotides, the CDR3 is TGTGCCAGCAGGGGGACAGCCCAAGAGACCCAGTACTTC. This gives the protein CASRGTAQETQYF.

In this sample, this clonotype turned up a few times. This chain uses TRBV19 with TRBJ1-5; D not resolved. The CDR3 sequence is 15 residues long. Germline V gene data show CDR1 as LNHDA and CDR2 as SQIVND (reference sequence). Trimming took off 4 bases at V and 3 bases at J, with 13 bases between the two ends. CDR3 nucleotide sequence: TGTGCCAGTAGTAGCGTCAGCAGCTTCAATCAGCCCCAGCATTTT. Translated: CASSSVSSFNQPQHF.

This clonotype was observed at least ten times. This sequence joins TRBV6-1 and TRBJ1-5, with D maybe TRBD1 (5 bases). Between the trimmed V and J ends, which lost 5 bases and 2 bases, there was a span of 16 bases. CDR1 and CDR2 (germline): MNHNS, SASEGT. The CDR3 has 16 residues. The chain's CDR3 is CASSPTGGNGNQPQHF. DNA of the CDR3: TGTGCCAGCAGTCCCACGGGGGGAAATGGCAATCAGCCCCAGCATTTT.

V usage is TRBV2 and J usage is TRBJ2-2, with 11 bases matching TRBD1. The CDR3 spans 16 residues. The V and J ends lost 6 bases and 4 bases, in that order; junction bases with no gene match: 7. From germline, CDR1 is SNHLY and CDR2 FYNNEI. Here the CDR3 DNA reads TGTGCCAGCAGGGACAGGGGGCATTCGGCCACCGGGGAGCTGTTTTTT. This codes for CASRDRGHSATGELFF.

This clonotype was recorded a few times. V and J are TRBV14 and TRBJ2-5, with 8 bases fitting TRBD1. Germline-derived CDR1 and CDR2 are SGHDN and FVKESK. The CDR3 is made up of 13 amino acids. V dropped 8 bases and J dropped 7; count of bases not matched to a gene: 9. DNA of the CDR3: TGTGCCAGCGTACCGGGACAGGCTGGGACCCAGTACTTC. It translates to CASVPGQAGTQYF. Full variable domain (remainder filled in from reference TRBV14 and TRBJ2-5): EAGVTQFPSHSVIEKGQTVTLRCDPISGHDNLYWYRRVMGKEIKFLLHFVKESKQDESGMPNNRFLAERTGGTYSTLKVQPAELEDSGVYFCASVPGQAGTQYFGPGTRLLVL.

This clonotype has ten or more counts. The chain has TRBV11-2 and TRBJ2-7; 7 bases match TRBD1. Germline loops: CDR1 SGHAT, CDR2 FQNNGV. The CDR3 has 13 amino acids. J lost 2 bases, V lost 6 bases, and 4 bases had no gene match. The CDR3 reads CASRATGAYEQYF. CDR3 nucleotide sequence: TGTGCCAGCAGGGCAACAGGGGCCTACGAGCAGTACTTC. The full variable domain, rest sourced from reference TRBV11-2 and TRBJ2-7, is EAGVAQSPRYKIIEKRQSVAFWCNPISGHATLYWYQQILGQGPKLLIQFQNNGVVDDSQLPKDRFSAERLKGVDSTLKIQPAKLEDSAVYLCASRATGAYEQYFGPGTRLTVT.

The chain carries TRBV19 and TRBJ1-1, with a weak D call TRBD1 (6 bases). The germline gives CDR1 LNHDA, CDR2 SQIVND (reference sequence). V was pared by 6 bases and J by 1 base, with 12 bases between. The CDR3 runs to 14 residues. CDR3 loop: CASRPDRKNTEAFF. In DNA form, the CDR3 reads TGTGCCAGTAGGCCGGACAGAAAGAACACTGAAGCTTTCTTT. Complete variable domain (other parts from reference TRBV19 and TRBJ1-1): DGGITQSPKYLFRKEGQNVTLSCEQNLNHDAMYWYRQDPGQGLRLIYYSQIVNDFQKGDIAEGYSVSREKKESFPLTVTSAQKNPTAFYLCASRPDRKNTEAFFGQGTRLTVV.

In this sample, this clonotype turned up a few times. The rearrangement links TRBV5-4 to TRBJ2-3, with 8 bases identical to TRBD2. The CDR3 is 16 amino acids. Germline-derived CDR1 and CDR2 are SGHNT and YYREEE (reference sequence). Trimming at V came to 4 bases and at J to 0 bases, leaving 7 bases not matched to a gene. The CDR3 DNA is TGTGCCAGCAGCCCGCCAACTAGCGGCAGCACAGATACGCAGTATTTT. Its protein product is CASSPPTSGSTDTQYF.

This clonotype was detected many times. This rearrangement joins TRBV20-1 to TRBJ2-3; D gene unclear. The CDR3 runs to 14 residues. Germline V gives CDR1 DFQATT, CDR2 SNEGSKA (reference sequence). With 6 bases removed from V and 9 bases from J, the gap between germline ends came to 22 bases. The CDR3 spells CSAALSPTAITQYF. CDR3 DNA: TGCAGTGCAGCCCTCTCCCCGACGGCTATCACGCAGTATTTT.

This clonotype was counted ten times or more. The chain links TRBV7-3 to TRBJ2-5; 13 nucleotides align to TRBD2. The CDR3 covers 17 residues. Per the germline V gene, CDR1 is SGHTA and CDR2 is FQGTGA. J was trimmed by 1 base and V by 4 bases; bases with no gene match: 6. CDR3 DNA: TGTGCCAGCAGCTCGGGACTAGCGGGACCCCCCCAAGAGACCCAGTACTTC. This sequence encodes CASSSGLAGPPQETQYF.

At least ten counts were recorded for this clonotype. This rearrangement joins TRBV5-6 to TRBJ1-2; D gene uncertain. Deletions cut 4 bases from V and 0 bases from J, with 7 bases between. The CDR3 spans 13 residues. The germline CDR1 and CDR2 sequences are SGHDT and YYEEEE. The CDR3 sequence is CASSQVPNYGYTF. The DNA of the CDR3 is TGTGCCAGCAGCCAAGTTCCTAACTATGGCTACACCTTC.

This clonotype has a count of ten or more. The rearrangement joins TRBV28 to TRBJ2-5, with D maybe TRBD2 (5 bases). The CDR3 extends over 18 amino acids. Germline V gene sequence: CDR1 MDHEN, CDR2 SYDVKM. Between the trimmed V and J ends, which lost 1 base and 2 bases, there was a span of 20 bases. CDR3 sequence reads: CASSLLGSRVEEQETQYF. The CDR3 DNA reads TGTGCCAGCAGTTTATTAGGTTCTAGGGTGGAGGAACAAGAGACCCAGTACTTC.

Of note for this clonotype: A much larger clonotype is one base distant, so this may be a read error. The rearrangement uses TRBV9 and TRBJ1-3; D unresolved. Germline-derived CDR1 and CDR2 are SGDLS and YYNGEE. Trimming stripped 2 bases from V and 2 bases from J, with 11 bases between. The CDR3 extends over 15 amino acids. The CDR3 reads CASSVGPDPGNTIYF. The DNA of the CDR3 is TGTGCCAGCAGCGTTGGGCCCGACCCTGGAAACACCATATATTTT.

This clonotype turned up a few times. One junction end disagrees with the germline gene, perhaps due to a read error. The V and J genes are TRBV6-1 and TRBJ2-1; a weak D match, TRBD2 (5 bases). The CDR3 covers 14 residues. The germline gives CDR1 MNHNS, CDR2 SASEGT. The CDR3 region has the DNA TGTGCCAGCAGGTTAGAAGGTGACTACAATGAGCAGCTCTTC. This encodes CASRLEGDYNEQLF.

This clonotype was detected a few times. The gene calls are TRBV15 and TRBJ2-1, with D unresolved. V lost 3 bases, J lost 0 bases, and 12 bases lay in between. CDR1 is LNHNV and CDR2 is YYDKDF in the germline V gene (reference sequence). CDR3 length: 16 amino acids. For the CDR3, the DNA is TGTGCCACCAGCAGGTGGGTAGTAAGCTCCTACAATGAGCAGTTCTTC. Encoded protein: CATSRWVVSSYNEQFF. The whole variable domain, remainder taken from reference TRBV15 and TRBJ2-1, is DAMVIQNPRYQVTQFGKPVTLSCSQTLNHNVMYWYQQKSSQAPKLLFHYYDKDFNNEADTPDNFQSRRPNTSFCFLDIRSPGLGDTAMYLCATSRWVVSSYNEQFFGPGTRLTVL.

The chain joins TRBV19 to TRBJ2-1, with a tentative D call TRBD2 (5 bases). The germline V gene has CDR1 LNHDA and CDR2 SQIVND (reference sequence). The CDR3 totals 11 residues. Trimming cost V 1 base and J 15 bases, with 10 bases left between them. CDR3 bases: TGTGCCAGTAGTATAGGTGAGACTACGTTCTTC. Translating it yields CASSIGETTFF.

As regards this clonotype: A much larger clonotype is one base distant, so this may be a read error. The genes are TRBV6-8 and TRBJ2-7; unclear D gene. The germline CDR1 and CDR2 sequences are MNHGY and SAAAGT. CDR3 length: 12 amino acids. The CDR3 region has the DNA TGTGTCAGCAGTTACGCTGACTACGAGCAGTACTTC. Amino acids: CVSSYADYEQYF.

The V call is TRBV28, the J call TRBJ2-2; D may be TRBD2 (6 bases). There are 15 residues in the CDR3. Per germline, CDR1 MDHEN and CDR2 SYDVKM. The V end lost 6 bases, the J end lost 7 bases, and 18 bases lay between the germline ends. The CDR3 loop reads CASRNGTPEIGELFF. CDR3 nucleotides: TGTGCCAGCAGAAACGGGACTCCCGAAATCGGGGAGCTGTTTTTT.

This clonotype was counted only a few times. The rearrangement joins TRBV27 to TRBJ2-1, with a weak D call TRBD2 (6 bases). Trimming took 6 bases from V and 0 from J, leaving 18 bases between them. This CDR3 has 17 amino acids. Per germline, CDR1 MNHEY and CDR2 SMNVEV (reference sequence). The CDR3 sequence: CASRRPGVASSYNEQFF. For the CDR3, the DNA is TGTGCCAGCAGGAGACCGGGGGTTGCGAGCTCCTACAATGAGCAGTTCTTC.

This clonotype was seen a few times. The V call is TRBV11-2, the J call TRBJ2-2, with 9 bases matching TRBD2. The junction had 10 bases not matched to a gene; V was cut back by 6 bases and J by 5 bases. The germline CDR1 and CDR2 sequences are SGHAT and FQNNGV. The CDR3 loop spans 16 amino acids. The CDR3 sequence is CASRKIAGDRTGELFF. The CDR3 region has the DNA TGTGCCAGCAGGAAGATAGCGGGAGATAGAACCGGGGAGCTGTTTTTT.

The chain is built from TRBV6-2 or TRBV6-3 and TRBJ2-2; 12 nucleotides agree with TRBD2. This CDR3 comprises 16 residues. The germline gives CDR1 MNHEY, CDR2 SVGEGT. The junction had 8 bases not matched to a gene; V was cut back by 6 bases and J by 6 bases. CDR3 region: CASRLASGRAPGELFF. The CDR3 region has the DNA TGTGCCAGCAGGTTGGCTAGCGGGAGGGCCCCCGGGGAGCTGTTTTTT.

This clonotype was counted ten times or more. The rearrangement links TRBV4-1 to TRBJ2-3, with D uncertain. The germline V gene encodes CDR1 MGHRA and CDR2 YSYEKL. The V and J ends lost 0 bases and 2 bases respectively, with 6 bases between them. The CDR3 is 14 residues long. This CDR3 is CASSQDGYTDTQYF. Here the CDR3 DNA reads TGCGCCAGCAGCCAAGACGGGTACACAGATACGCAGTATTTT.

As concerns this clonotype: This clone may be a read error of a much larger clone one base away. The chain joins TRBV2 to TRBJ1-6, with D unresolved. Germline V CDR1 and CDR2: SNHLY, FYNNEI. This CDR3 is built from 12 residues. V shed 8 bases and J shed 3 bases, with 5 bases lying between them. CDR3 nucleotide sequence: TGTGCCAGCGACGTCTATAATTCACCCCTCCACTTT. Protein: CASDVYNSPLHF.

In its sample, this clonotype was seen many times. J is TRBJ1-5 and V is TRBV27; 7 bases agree with TRBD1. The CDR3 has 16 residues. CDR1 is MNHEY and CDR2 is SMNVEV in the germline V gene (reference sequence). The V gene end was trimmed by 5 bases and the J gene end by 2 bases; junction bases not matched to a gene: 9. The CDR3 protein is CASSPTLGTGNQPQHF. The CDR3 DNA follows: TGTGCCAGCAGTCCGACCCTCGGGACAGGCAATCAGCCCCAGCATTTT.

As regards this clonotype: It may be a read error: a sequence one base away is much more abundant. V usage is TRBV7-3 and J usage is TRBJ2-1; a weak D match, TRBD2 (5 bases). V dropped 2 bases and J dropped 4 bases, with 9 bases sitting between them. Germline CDR1 reads SGHTA; CDR2 reads FQGTGA. CDR3 size: 14 residues. The CDR3 loop reads CASSLFGEYNEQFF. CDR3 sequence (DNA): TGTGCCAGCAGCTTATTCGGGGAATACAATGAGCAGTTCTTC.

This clonotype was observed at least ten times. This sequence joins TRBV20-1 and TRBJ2-5, with D possibly TRBD2 on 5 matching bases. The V end was cut by 6 bases, the J end by 5 bases, with 22 bases between. Per the germline V gene, CDR1 is DFQATT and CDR2 is SNEGSKA (reference sequence). The CDR3 contains 15 residues. CDR3 region: CSAPRFGRGSETQYF. CDR3 DNA: TGCAGTGCCCCACGTTTCGGACGGGGATCGGAGACCCAGTACTTC.